Listed below are T cell receptor beta chains from one sample, sequenced in a study of T cell responses to AZD1222 COVID-19 vaccine. Sequencing was performed with immunoSEQ multiplex PCR; in TCRdb, only in-frame clones are kept and a portion is missing. The profile shows 130,000 or so clones, 80% to 90% of them singletons. This sample comprised peripheral blood, obtained 28 days after the second AZD1222 dose. Receptors originate from an adult who received the AZD1222 COVID-19 vaccine. The CDR3 runs from the conserved cysteine through the conserved F or W. Each record gives: J gene, D gene, V gene, clone size, CDR3 protein, CDR3 DNA. D genes are given only for firm matches. Only some rows state a clone size, as once, few, many or a class for expanded clones.

j_call: TRBJ2-6
d_call: .
v_call: TRBV19
clone_size: few
cdr3_aa: CASSWSREAGANVLTF
cdr3_nt: TGTGCCAGTAGTTGGTCCAGGGAGGCTGGGGCCAACGTCCTGACTTTC

j_call: TRBJ1-1
d_call: .
v_call: TRBV6-5
clone_size: once
cdr3_aa: CASSYSGYNTEAFF
cdr3_nt: TGTGCCAGCAGTTACTCGGGCTACAACACTGAAGCTTTCTTT

j_call: TRBJ1-1
d_call: .
v_call: TRBV29-1
clone_size: .
cdr3_aa: CSVTGVGEFTEAFF
cdr3_nt: TGCAGCGTTACCGGCGTTGGGGAGTTCACTGAAGCTTTCTTT

j_call: TRBJ1-2
d_call: .
v_call: TRBV5-8
clone_size: .
cdr3_aa: CASSVRQNYGYTF
cdr3_nt: TGTGCCAGCAGTGTGCGGCAGAACTATGGCTACACCTTC

j_call: TRBJ1-2
d_call: TRBD1
v_call: TRBV19
clone_size: .
cdr3_aa: CASTSAGRGDYGYTF
cdr3_nt: TGTGCCAGTACGTCGGCCGGCAGGGGGGACTATGGCTACACCTTC

j_call: TRBJ2-5
d_call: .
v_call: TRBV2
clone_size: .
cdr3_aa: CASSPNSRPPYF
cdr3_nt: TGTGCCAGCAGTCCAAACAGCCGACCCCCATACTTC

j_call: TRBJ1-2
d_call: .
v_call: TRBV29-1
clone_size: .
cdr3_aa: CSGTTDYGYTF
cdr3_nt: TGCAGCGGTACAACAGACTATGGCTACACCTTC

j_call: TRBJ2-2
d_call: .
v_call: TRBV5-8
clone_size: .
cdr3_aa: CASSPRLPVDGELFF
cdr3_nt: TGTGCCAGCAGCCCTCGACTTCCAGTCGACGGGGAGCTGTTTTTT

j_call: TRBJ2-2
d_call: TRBD1
v_call: TRBV5-6
clone_size: .
cdr3_aa: CASNTGVTGELFF
cdr3_nt: TGTGCCAGCAACACAGGGGTGACCGGGGAGCTGTTTTTT

j_call: TRBJ1-2
d_call: .
v_call: TRBV6-6
clone_size: .
cdr3_aa: CASSQGGYTF
cdr3_nt: TGTGCCAGCAGTCAGGGCGGCTACACCTTC

j_call: TRBJ1-2
d_call: .
v_call: TRBV2
clone_size: .
cdr3_aa: CASSETAGTGYTF
cdr3_nt: TGTGCCAGCAGTGAAACGGCAGGGACTGGCTACACCTTC

j_call: TRBJ1-2
d_call: .
v_call: TRBV5-6
clone_size: .
cdr3_aa: CASSLAGDDGYTF
cdr3_nt: TGTGCCAGCAGCTTGGCAGGGGACGATGGCTACACCTTC

j_call: TRBJ2-3
d_call: .
v_call: TRBV7-9
clone_size: .
cdr3_aa: CASSLARLPGDTQYF
cdr3_nt: TGTGCCAGCAGCTTAGCGCGCCTACCCGGGGATACGCAGTATTTT

j_call: TRBJ1-2
d_call: .
v_call: TRBV4-1
clone_size: .
cdr3_aa: CASSQEPGPARGHGYTF
cdr3_nt: TGCGCCAGCAGCCAAGAGCCGGGACCTGCAAGGGGTCATGGCTACACCTTC

j_call: TRBJ2-3
d_call: TRBD2
v_call: TRBV23-1
clone_size: .
cdr3_aa: CASSQPTSGSCTDTQYF
cdr3_nt: TGCGCCAGCAGTCAGCCGACTAGCGGGAGTTGCACAGATACGCAGTATTTT

j_call: TRBJ1-2
d_call: .
v_call: TRBV20-1
clone_size: .
cdr3_aa: CSVDNYGYTF
cdr3_nt: TGCAGTGTCGACAACTATGGCTACACCTTC

j_call: TRBJ1-4
d_call: TRBD1
v_call: TRBV12-5
clone_size: .
cdr3_aa: CASVVGQGAGGKLFF
cdr3_nt: TGTGCTAGTGTCGTAGGACAGGGGGCCGGCGGAAAACTGTTTTTT

j_call: TRBJ1-1
d_call: TRBD1
v_call: TRBV30
clone_size: .
cdr3_aa: CAWRTRQGDTEAFF
cdr3_nt: TGTGCCTGGAGGACTAGACAGGGTGACACTGAAGCTTTCTTT

j_call: TRBJ2-2
d_call: .
v_call: TRBV7-2
clone_size: .
cdr3_aa: CASSVTVNTGELFF
cdr3_nt: TGTGCCAGCAGCGTGACAGTGAACACCGGGGAGCTGTTTTTT

j_call: TRBJ1-1
d_call: .
v_call: TRBV29-1
clone_size: .
cdr3_aa: CSVAGTARDTEAFF
cdr3_nt: TGCAGCGTTGCTGGGACCGCCCGTGACACTGAAGCTTTCTTT

j_call: TRBJ1-1
d_call: TRBD1
v_call: TRBV6-2/TRBV6-3
clone_size: .
cdr3_aa: CASSRVTGTGNTEAFF
cdr3_nt: TGTGCCAGCAGTCGGGTTACCGGGACAGGGAACACTGAAGCTTTCTTT

j_call: TRBJ1-1
d_call: .
v_call: TRBV7-9
clone_size: .
cdr3_aa: CASSSSWGTEAFF
cdr3_nt: TGTGCCAGCAGCTCGTCTTGGGGCACTGAAGCTTTCTTT

j_call: TRBJ2-7
d_call: TRBD1
v_call: TRBV3-1/TRBV3-2
clone_size: .
cdr3_aa: CASSQVRRGTGYEQYF
cdr3_nt: TGTGCCAGCAGCCAAGTCAGGCGCGGGACAGGCTACGAGCAGTACTTC

j_call: TRBJ1-5
d_call: TRBD1
v_call: TRBV7-7
clone_size: .
cdr3_aa: CASSQTCPLQGRGQPQHF
cdr3_nt: TGTGCCAGCAGCCAAACATGTCCATTACAGGGGAGAGGACAGCCCCAGCATTTT

j_call: TRBJ1-6
d_call: TRBD1
v_call: TRBV10-3
clone_size: .
cdr3_aa: CATQRQGDSPLHF
cdr3_nt: TGTGCCACCCAAAGACAGGGCGATTCACCCCTCCACTTT

j_call: TRBJ2-3
d_call: TRBD2
v_call: TRBV7-9
clone_size: .
cdr3_aa: CASSLREGSTDTQYF
cdr3_nt: TGTGCCAGCAGCTTAAGGGAGGGCAGCACAGATACGCAGTATTTT

j_call: TRBJ1-1
d_call: TRBD1
v_call: TRBV6-1
clone_size: .
cdr3_aa: CASSTDRGAFF
cdr3_nt: TGTGCCAGCAGTACTGACAGGGGTGCTTTCTTT

j_call: TRBJ1-1
d_call: TRBD1
v_call: TRBV10-3
clone_size: once
cdr3_aa: CAITRDRGGNMNTEAFF
cdr3_nt: TGTGCCATCACCCGGGACAGGGGAGGCAACATGAACACTGAAGCTTTCTTT

j_call: TRBJ1-6
d_call: .
v_call: TRBV6-5
clone_size: .
cdr3_aa: CASSYGGSWSFSPLHF
cdr3_nt: TGTGCCAGCAGTTACGGCGGCTCGTGGAGTTTCTCACCCCTCCACTTT

j_call: TRBJ1-1
d_call: TRBD1
v_call: TRBV19
clone_size: .
cdr3_aa: CASSTQGASGTEAFF
cdr3_nt: TGTGCCAGTAGTACTCAGGGGGCTAGCGGCACTGAAGCTTTCTTT

j_call: TRBJ2-7
d_call: .
v_call: TRBV10-2
clone_size: .
cdr3_aa: CASSWRGEGYEQYF
cdr3_nt: TGCGCCAGCAGTTGGCGGGGCGAAGGATACGAGCAGTACTTC

j_call: TRBJ1-1
d_call: .
v_call: TRBV18
clone_size: .
cdr3_aa: CASSVGAVSEAFF
cdr3_nt: TGTGCCAGCTCAGTGGGCGCGGTCTCTGAAGCTTTCTTT

j_call: TRBJ1-5
d_call: .
v_call: TRBV5-1
clone_size: once
cdr3_aa: CASSLAPTGSSNQPQHF
cdr3_nt: TGCGCCAGCAGCTTAGCTCCTACGGGATCTAGCAATCAGCCCCAGCATTTT

j_call: TRBJ1-5
d_call: .
v_call: TRBV18
clone_size: .
cdr3_aa: CASSPSQEQPQHF
cdr3_nt: TGTGCCAGCTCACCCTCACAGGAGCAGCCCCAGCATTTT

j_call: TRBJ2-7
d_call: .
v_call: TRBV7-9
clone_size: .
cdr3_aa: CASSSWAYEQYF
cdr3_nt: TGTGCCAGCAGCTCCTGGGCCTACGAGCAGTACTTC

j_call: TRBJ1-1
d_call: .
v_call: TRBV7-9
clone_size: .
cdr3_aa: CASSSQGNTEAFF
cdr3_nt: TGTGCCAGCAGCTCCCAGGGGAACACTGAAGCTTTCTTT

j_call: TRBJ1-6
d_call: TRBD1
v_call: TRBV5-1
clone_size: .
cdr3_aa: CASSRDRDDPLHF
cdr3_nt: TGCGCCAGCAGCAGGGACAGGGACGATCCCCTCCACTTT

j_call: TRBJ1-5
d_call: .
v_call: TRBV7-2
clone_size: .
cdr3_aa: CASSSQGYQPQHF
cdr3_nt: TGTGCCAGCAGCTCACAGGGTTATCAGCCCCAGCATTTT

j_call: TRBJ2-7
d_call: .
v_call: TRBV18
clone_size: .
cdr3_aa: CASSKISGTSEAYEQYF
cdr3_nt: TGTGCCAGCTCGAAAATCTCCGGGACGTCGGAAGCCTACGAGCAGTACTTC

j_call: TRBJ1-2
d_call: TRBD1
v_call: TRBV19
clone_size: .
cdr3_aa: CASSIGTLTGGKNYGYTF
cdr3_nt: TGTGCCAGTAGTATAGGCACCCTTACAGGGGGAAAGAACTATGGCTACACCTTC

j_call: TRBJ1-1
d_call: .
v_call: TRBV18
clone_size: .
cdr3_aa: CASSPQGNTEAFF
cdr3_nt: TGTGCCAGCTCACCACAGGGGAACACTGAAGCTTTCTTT

j_call: TRBJ1-5
d_call: .
v_call: TRBV4-1
clone_size: .
cdr3_aa: CASSQVGHFYQPQHF
cdr3_nt: TGCGCCAGCAGCCAAGTGGGCCACTTTTATCAGCCCCAGCATTTT

j_call: TRBJ2-7
d_call: .
v_call: TRBV7-9
clone_size: .
cdr3_aa: CASSPRVAGSYEQYF
cdr3_nt: TGTGCCAGCAGCCCGAGGGTGGCGGGCTCCTACGAGCAGTACTTC

j_call: TRBJ2-5
d_call: .
v_call: TRBV18
clone_size: .
cdr3_aa: CASSPFNRGETQYF
cdr3_nt: TGTGCCAGCTCACCTTTCAATCGGGGAGAGACCCAGTACTTC

j_call: TRBJ2-2
d_call: TRBD2
v_call: TRBV6-5
clone_size: few
cdr3_aa: CASSRGTSGRGELFF
cdr3_nt: TGTGCCAGCAGTCGCGGGACTAGCGGGAGGGGGGAGCTGTTTTTT

j_call: TRBJ1-1
d_call: .
v_call: TRBV7-3
clone_size: .
cdr3_aa: CASSSIGGGTEAFF
cdr3_nt: TGTGCCAGCAGCTCCATTGGCGGCGGCACTGAAGCTTTCTTT

j_call: TRBJ2-6
d_call: .
v_call: TRBV5-4
clone_size: .
cdr3_aa: CASKLSGANVLTF
cdr3_nt: TGTGCCAGCAAATTGTCGGGGGCCAACGTCCTGACTTTC

j_call: TRBJ2-1
d_call: .
v_call: TRBV6-1
clone_size: .
cdr3_aa: CASSEAARGAFF
cdr3_nt: TGTGCCAGCAGTGAAGCGGCCCGGGGGGCGTTCTTC